These 9 T cell receptor beta chains were sequenced from one sample in a study of blood T cell repertoires in COVID-19. Profiled with immunoSEQ multiplex PCR; TCRdb holds only in-frame clones, not every one. The sample contains about 69,000 clones, 75% to 90% of which appear only once. Sequenced sample: peripheral blood. Every receptor here comes from a human donor in a cohort sampled during active COVID-19.

The V call is TRBV5-1, the J call TRBJ2-2, with D uncertain. Germline lookup yields CDR1 SGHRS and CDR2 YFSETQ. There are 14 residues in the CDR3. Trimming took 0 bases from V and 4 from J, leaving 7 bases between them. CDR3 protein: CASSLDRPTGELFF. DNA for the CDR3: TGCGCCAGCAGCTTGGACAGACCCACCGGGGAGCTGTTTTTT.

A few counts support this clone. CDR3 sequence reads: CASSLGWADTQYF. The CDR3 nucleotides read TGTGCCAGCAGCTTAGGGTGGGCGGATACGCAGTATTTT. The V and J genes are TRBV7-2 and TRBJ2-3; no firm D call. The CDR3 has 13 amino acids. Germline assignment: CDR1 SGHTA and CDR2 FQGNSA. The V gene lost 1 base and the J gene lost 6 bases, with 8 bases spanning the gap.

The chain combines TRBV7-9 with TRBJ2-4; weak D call: TRBD1 (6 bases). Germline CDR1 and CDR2: SEHNR and FQNEAQ (reference sequence). V was shortened by 5 bases and J by 0 bases, with 14 bases between the two germline ends. The length of the CDR3 is 16 residues. In DNA form, the CDR3 reads TGTGCCAGCAGCCCGACAGGACGCTTAGCCAAAAACATTCAGTACTTC. Protein product: CASSPTGRLAKNIQYF.

The chain couples TRBV10-3 to TRBJ2-2, with 9 bases matching TRBD1. This CDR3 spans 17 amino acids. Germline CDR1 reads ENHRY; CDR2 reads SYGVKD. After removal of 3 bases from V and 3 bases from J, the junction contained 8 bases not matched to a gene. As DNA, the CDR3 is TGTGCCATCAGTGACCAACTGGACAGGGGCGACACCGGGGAGCTGTTTTTT. Encoded protein: CAISDQLDRGDTGELFF.

The V gene is TRBV18, the J gene TRBJ1-1, with 8 bases lining up with TRBD1. CDR3 length equals 16 residues. Germline V gene sequence: CDR1 KGHSH, CDR2 LQKENI. V shed 6 bases and J 5 bases; nucleotides not matched to a gene: 14. The CDR3 DNA is TGTGCCAGCTCCAAACAGGGGCCCGACAGGGGTACTGAAGCTTTCTTT. Residues: CASSKQGPDRGTEAFF.

The rearrangement uses TRBV25-1 and TRBJ2-1; D is unclear. The V and J ends lost 3 bases and 0 bases respectively, with 12 bases between them. Germline CDR1 is MGHDK and CDR2 is SYGVNS. The CDR3 has 16 amino acids. CDR3 nucleotides: TGTGCCAGCAGTGACGATGCGCTCCTCTCCTACAATGAGCAGTTCTTC. This codes for CASSDDALLSYNEQFF.

This chain uses TRBV18 with TRBJ1-1; 8 nucleotides match TRBD1. This CDR3 region has 13 residues. Germline V lookup: CDR1 KGHSH, CDR2 LQKENI. V shed 4 bases, J shed 6 bases, and the junction held 4 bases outside the gene matches. CDR3 residues: CASSLTGGAEAFF. CDR3 coding DNA: TGTGCCAGCTCACTTACAGGGGGTGCTGAAGCTTTCTTT.

This clone was observed a handful of times. The chain couples TRBV7-8 to TRBJ1-5, with D maybe TRBD1 (5 bases). Germline CDR1 reads SGHVS; CDR2 reads FQNEAQ. V lost 4 bases and J 4 bases, leaving 14 bases between the germline ends. The CDR3 spans 15 residues. This CDR3 reads CASSSLRVGNQPQHF. The CDR3 DNA is TGTGCCAGCAGCTCCCTCAGGGTAGGGAATCAGCCCCAGCATTTT. Based on the CDR3 plus reference TRBV7-8 and TRBJ1-5, the full variable domain is GAGVSQSPRYKVAKRGQDVALRCDPISGHVSLFWYQQALGQGPEFLTYFQNEAQLDKSGLPSDRFFAERPEGSVSTLKIQRTQQEDSAVYLCASSSLRVGNQPQHFGDGTRLSIL.

The chain joins TRBV4-1 to TRBJ2-1, with 10 positions matching TRBD2. J gave up 5 bases and V 7 bases, and 8 bases lay outside the gene matches. The CDR3 spans 15 residues. Germline values: CDR1 MGHRA, CDR2 YSYEKL. CDR3 loop: CASNPSGGADNEQFF. CDR3 coding DNA: TGCGCCAGCAACCCAAGCGGGGGGGCGGACAATGAGCAGTTCTTC.